Below are 31 T cell receptor beta chains sequenced from a single sample in a study of blood T cell repertoires in COVID-19. The method was immunoSEQ multiplex PCR; TCRdb's version includes in-frame clones alone and lacks a portion of them. The sample shows 150,000 to 200,000 clones, 86% of them seen only once. Input material: peripheral blood. Receptors were obtained from a woman aged 55-69 years with COVID-19, enrolled during active disease.

The chain combines TRBV28 with TRBJ1-5, with D hard to call. In germline, CDR1 is MDHEN, CDR2 SYDVKM. The CDR3 length is 15 residues. Trimming left V 3 bases short and J 3 bases short, with 12 bases between. The CDR3 DNA reads TGTGCCAGCAGTTTCGCGGGCAGGCCCAATCAGCCCCAGCATTTT. Translated: CASSFAGRPNQPQHF.

This clone has only a few counts. The chain links TRBV5-1 to TRBJ2-6; 8 nucleotides align to TRBD1. CDR1 and CDR2 from the germline V gene are SGHRS and YFSETQ. The CDR3 is 18 amino acids. The V segment lost 6 bases and the J segment 3 bases; nucleotides outside the gene matches: 14. CDR3 region: CASTLGRRTGLGANVLTF. The DNA for the CDR3 is TGCGCCAGCACCTTAGGAAGGCGGACAGGGCTTGGGGCCAACGTCCTGACTTTC.

This chain uses TRBV10-3 with TRBJ1-6, with a tentative D call TRBD1 (6 bases). Deletions cut 2 bases from V and 4 bases from J, with 12 bases between. This CDR3 is 16 amino acids long. Germline loops: CDR1 ENHRY, CDR2 SYGVKD. In DNA form, the CDR3 reads TGTGCCATCAGTGAGATGTCGACAGGTTATAATTCACCCCTCCACTTT. As protein: CAISEMSTGYNSPLHF.

V and J are TRBV2 and TRBJ2-1; tentatively, D is TRBD2 (5 bases). The CDR3 runs to 12 residues. The germline V and J ends were trimmed by 7 bases and 4 bases, with 8 bases remaining between them. Germline V lookup: CDR1 SNHLY, CDR2 FYNNEI. Written as DNA, the CDR3 is TGTGCCAGCACAGCGGTGTACAATGAGCAGTTCTTC. As protein: CASTAVYNEQFF.

This chain joins TRBV30 and TRBJ2-2; 7 bases agree with TRBD2. This CDR3 comprises 13 residues. Germline CDR1 is GTSNPN and CDR2 is SVGIG (reference sequence). V shed 4 bases, J shed 9 bases, and the junction held 8 bases outside the gene matches. The CDR3 loop is CAWNPGEGRELFF. The CDR3 bases are TGTGCCTGGAACCCCGGGGAGGGCCGGGAGCTGTTTTTT.

The rearrangement joins TRBV24-1 to TRBJ2-1; 11 bases map to TRBD1. In germline, CDR1 is KGHDR, CDR2 SFDVKD. The CDR3 runs 18 residues. With V trimmed by 4 bases and J by 6 bases, 13 bases remained unmatched. DNA of the CDR3: TGTGCCACCAGTGACCGGGGACAGGGGGACGGGAGACTCAATGAGCAGTTCTTC. Translating it yields CATSDRGQGDGRLNEQFF.

The chain joins TRBV7-2 to TRBJ2-1; TRBD2 matches 16 bases. The ends lost 5 bases at V and 6 bases at J; junction bases unmatched: 7. CDR3 length: 17 amino acids. Per the germline V gene, CDR1 is SGHTA and CDR2 is FQGNSA. The CDR3 nucleotides are TGTGCCAGCAGCGCCAGGGGACTAGCGGGAGGGCCCAATGAGCAGTTCTTC. Translation: CASSARGLAGGPNEQFF.

The CDR3 DNA is TGTGCCAGTAGAGGGACAGGAAATGAAAAACTGTTTTTT. It encodes CASRGTGNEKLFF. The chain is built from TRBV19 and TRBJ1-4; 8 bases are a match to TRBD1. Per the germline V gene, CDR1 is LNHDA and CDR2 is SQIVND (reference sequence). V gave up 6 bases and J gave up 5 bases; unmatched junction bases: 2. The CDR3 consists of 13 residues.

This rearrangement joins TRBV13 to TRBJ1-2; D not certain. The CDR3 runs 14 residues. V lost 5 bases and J lost 0, with 10 bases in between. Per germline, CDR1 PRHDT and CDR2 FYEKMQ (reference sequence). CDR3 loop: CASSPPGTNYGYTF. As DNA, the CDR3 is TGTGCCAGCAGCCCGCCGGGTACTAACTATGGCTACACCTTC.

This chain uses TRBV12-3 or TRBV12-4 with TRBJ1-2; 8 bases are shared with TRBD1. The CDR3 runs to 13 residues. Unmatched junction bases numbered 7, after V lost 5 bases and J lost 8 bases. CDR3 nucleotides: TGTGCCAGCAGTCTAAGGACAGGGCGGGGCTACACCTTC. Amino acid sequence: CASSLRTGRGYTF.

A few counts support this clone. This chain joins TRBV28 and TRBJ2-2; 8 bases are a match to TRBD2. This CDR3 is built from 13 residues. CDR1 and CDR2 (germline): MDHEN, SYDVKM. The ends lost 7 bases at V and 5 bases at J; junction bases unmatched: 3. Here the CDR3 reads CASKSSGTGELFF. The CDR3 bases are TGTGCCAGCAAATCTAGCGGGACCGGGGAGCTGTTTTTT.

The rearrangement joins TRBV19 to TRBJ2-1; 10 nucleotides align to TRBD1. The length of the CDR3 is 13 residues. The germline gives CDR1 LNHDA, CDR2 SQIVND (reference sequence). V shed 6 bases and J 7 bases; nucleotides not matched to a gene: 3. The CDR3 DNA follows: TGTGCCAGTAGGGACAGGGGGAGGAATGAGCAGTTCTTC. Its protein product is CASRDRGRNEQFF.

In this sample, this clone turned up once. This chain joins TRBV27 and TRBJ2-5, with TRBD2 matching 13 bases. J gave up 7 bases and V 2 bases, and 7 bases lay outside the gene matches. The germline V gene has CDR1 MNHEY and CDR2 SMNVEV (reference sequence). The CDR3 covers 16 residues. CDR3 region: CASSLIGTSGEATQYF. The CDR3 DNA reads TGTGCCAGCAGTTTAATAGGGACTAGCGGGGAGGCGACCCAGTACTTC.

Written as DNA, the CDR3 is TGTGCCAGCAGCTCGGGACTAGCGGTCGCCTACGAGCAGTACTTC. Protein product: CASSSGLAVAYEQYF. The chain carries TRBV5-4 and TRBJ2-7; 11 positions agree with TRBD2. V was pared by 3 bases and J by 2 bases, with 4 bases of the junction left unmatched. Germline V CDR1 and CDR2: SGHNT, YYREEE (reference sequence). This CDR3 comprises 15 residues. The variable domain in full, with the rest retrieved from reference TRBV5-4 and TRBJ2-7, is ETGVTQSPTHLIKTRGQQVTLRCSSQSGHNTVSWYQQALGQGPQFIFQYYREEENGRGNFPPRFSGLQFPNYSSELNVNALELDDSALYLCASSSGLAVAYEQYFGPGTRLTVT.

The chain combines TRBV30 with TRBJ1-5, with D unclear. Trimming pared 2 bases from V and 1 base from J, leaving 9 bases between. CDR3 length: 14 amino acids. Germline values: CDR1 GTSNPN, CDR2 SVGIG (reference sequence). In DNA, the CDR3 is TGTGCCTGGAGTAGGGAGAACAGCAATCAGCCCCAGCATTTT. As protein: CAWSRENSNQPQHF.

The chain carries TRBV2 and TRBJ2-7; D uncertain. Trimming left V 11 bases short and J 6 bases short, with 14 bases between. Per the germline V gene, CDR1 is SNHLY and CDR2 is FYNNEI. The CDR3 loop spans 11 amino acids. DNA for the CDR3: TGTGCCTCCCGCCTAATACCCGAGCAGTACTTC. Translated, it gives CASRLIPEQYF.

V and J are TRBV6-5 and TRBJ2-1; 11 bases match TRBD2. The CDR3 covers 12 residues. CDR1 is MNHEY, CDR2 SVGAGI, per germline. J lost 14 bases, V lost 8 bases, and 8 bases had no gene match. The DNA for the CDR3 is TGTGCCAGCGGCCTAGCGGGAGGAAGAAAGTTCTTC. Translating it yields CASGLAGGRKFF.

This sequence joins TRBV30 and TRBJ2-3; 10 nucleotides line up with TRBD2. Germline trimming cut 4 bases from V and 6 bases from J; bases unmatched to any gene: 10. Looked up from germline, CDR1 is GTSNPN and CDR2 is SVGIG (reference sequence). This CDR3 region has 15 residues. CDR3 residues: CAWTSGSEGSDTQYF. The CDR3 bases are TGTGCCTGGACTAGCGGGAGTGAGGGGAGCGATACGCAGTATTTT.

This clone has a single count. V is TRBV6-6 and J is TRBJ1-1; possibly TRBD1 for D (5 bases). The CDR3 sequence is 15 residues long. CDR1 and CDR2 from the germline V gene are MNHNY and SVGAGI (reference sequence). V gave up 5 bases and J gave up 0 bases, with 13 bases separating them. CDR3 nucleotides: TGTGCCAGCAGTCTAGGGGCAGGTGTGAACACTGAAGCTTTCTTT. It codes for CASSLGAGVNTEAFF.

J is TRBJ2-1 and V is TRBV19, with 13 positions matching TRBD2. The V and J ends lost 2 bases and 5 bases, in that order; junction bases with no gene match: 3. The CDR3 is 16 residues long. CDR1 and CDR2 (germline): LNHDA, SQIVND (reference sequence). This CDR3 is CASSITLAGGHNEQFF. CDR3 bases: TGTGCCAGTAGTATAACACTAGCGGGAGGGCACAATGAGCAGTTCTTC.

CDR3 sequence: CATSGGSRQARNQPQHF. DNA of the CDR3: TGTGCCACCAGCGGCGGTTCGAGACAGGCCCGCAATCAGCCCCAGCATTTT. V usage is TRBV15 and J usage is TRBJ1-5; possibly TRBD1 for D (6 bases). Trimming removed 5 bases at V and 2 bases at J, with 19 bases between. The germline gives CDR1 LNHNV, CDR2 YYDKDF (reference sequence). This CDR3 contains 17 residues.

The chain uses TRBV30 and TRBJ1-4; D is possibly TRBD1 (6 bases). From germline, CDR1 is GTSNPN and CDR2 SVGIG (reference sequence). This CDR3 has 15 residues. V lost 0 bases to trimming and J lost 6 bases, with 14 bases between them. The CDR3 region is CAWSVQGRAYEKLFF. The CDR3 bases are TGTGCCTGGAGTGTACAGGGCAGGGCGTATGAAAAACTGTTTTTT.

This chain connects TRBV7-2 to TRBJ2-7, with D possibly TRBD2 on 6 matching bases. V gave up 3 bases and J gave up 6 bases, with 12 bases separating them. Germline V gene lookup returns CDR1 SGHTA and CDR2 FQGNSA. There are 13 residues in the CDR3. The CDR3 region is CASSFQTSGEQYF. CDR3 coding DNA: TGTGCCAGCAGCTTTCAGACTAGTGGCGAGCAGTACTTC. The variable domain in full, with the rest retrieved from reference TRBV7-2 and TRBJ2-7, is GAGVSQSPSNKVTEKGKDVELRCDPISGHTALYWYRQSLGQGLEFLIYFQGNSAPDKSGLPSDRFSAERTGGSVSTLTIQRTQQEDSAVYLCASSFQTSGEQYFGPGTRLTVT.

The chain is built from TRBV9 and TRBJ2-7; D is undetermined. CDR1 is SGDLS and CDR2 is YYNGEE in the germline V gene. This CDR3 comprises 15 residues. V lost 0 bases and J lost 0, with 10 bases in between. The CDR3 DNA sequence: TGTGCCAGCAGCGTAGATCCCACGAGCTCCTACGAGCAGTACTTC. It encodes CASSVDPTSSYEQYF.

The chain recombines TRBV4-3 with TRBJ2-7; 10 bases fit TRBD2. There are 17 residues in the CDR3. Germline trimming cut 4 bases from V and 0 bases from J; bases unmatched to any gene: 9. Germline V gene sequence: CDR1 LGHNA, CDR2 YSLEER. The CDR3 sequence is CASSLRLAGGLSYEQYF. The CDR3 region has the DNA TGCGCCAGCAGCCTTAGATTAGCGGGAGGCCTCTCCTACGAGCAGTACTTC.

The chain recombines TRBV6-5 with TRBJ2-7; D not resolved. The length of the CDR3 is 12 residues. Trimming removed 6 bases at V and 3 bases at J, with 9 bases between. The V gene's germline CDR1 is MNHEY and CDR2 SVGAGI. The chain's CDR3 is CASSQNIYEQYF. The CDR3 coding sequence is TGTGCCAGCAGCCAAAACATCTACGAGCAGTACTTC.

The V gene is TRBV18, the J gene TRBJ1-5; possibly TRBD1 for D (5 bases). The CDR3 spans 14 residues. Germline CDR1 KGHSH, CDR2 LQKENI. The ends were cut back, 2 bases at V and 7 bases at J, with 12 bases in the middle. The DNA for the CDR3 is TGTGCCAGCTCACCAAAAACGGGGGGACAGCCCCAGCATTTT. This translates into CASSPKTGGQPQHF.

This clone has a single count. V usage is TRBV5-1 and J usage is TRBJ1-4; D uncertain. Trimming pared 0 bases from V and 0 bases from J, leaving 6 bases between. In germline, CDR1 is SGHRS, CDR2 YFSETQ. The CDR3 is made up of 15 amino acids. The CDR3 loop is CASSLGLTTNEKLFF. The CDR3 DNA sequence: TGCGCCAGCAGCTTGGGACTGACAACTAATGAAAAACTGTTTTTT.

The rearrangement uses TRBV6-1 and TRBJ2-7; TRBD2 matches 8 bases. With V trimmed by 1 base and J by 5 bases, 7 bases remained unmatched. This CDR3 has 15 residues. CDR1 is MNHNS, CDR2 SASEGT, per germline. DNA for the CDR3: TGTGCCAGCAGTGAAGTTGCGGGAGGTATCAACGAGCAGTACTTC. The encoded protein is CASSEVAGGINEQYF.

This chain uses TRBV4-3 with TRBJ2-7; weak D call: TRBD1 (6 bases). Germline V gives CDR1 LGHNA, CDR2 YSLEER. The CDR3 covers 15 residues. V dropped 1 base and J dropped 4 bases, with 14 bases sitting between them. CDR3 sequence reads: CASSQGASGEYEQYF. In nucleotides, the CDR3 is TGCGCCAGCAGCCAAGGAGCTTCAGGGGAATACGAGCAGTACTTC.

This clone was seen a handful of times. J is TRBJ2-7 and V is TRBV7-8; possibly TRBD2 for D (5 bases). Germline V gene sequence: CDR1 SGHVS, CDR2 FQNEAQ. The CDR3 runs 15 residues. Trimming left V 1 base short and J 2 bases short, with 12 bases between. For the CDR3, the DNA is TGTGCCAGCAGCTTAGGGAGCGGAAAAGCCTACGAGCAGTACTTC. It encodes CASSLGSGKAYEQYF.